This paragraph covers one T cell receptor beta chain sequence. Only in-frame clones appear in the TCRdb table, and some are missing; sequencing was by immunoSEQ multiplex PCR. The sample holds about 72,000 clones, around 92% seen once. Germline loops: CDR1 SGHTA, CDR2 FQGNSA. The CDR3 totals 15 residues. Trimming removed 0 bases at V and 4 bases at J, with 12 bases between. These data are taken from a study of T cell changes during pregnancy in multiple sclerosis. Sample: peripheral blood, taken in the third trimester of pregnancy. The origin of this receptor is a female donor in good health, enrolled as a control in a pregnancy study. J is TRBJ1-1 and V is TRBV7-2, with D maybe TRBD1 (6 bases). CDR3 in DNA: TGTGCCAGCAGCTTAGCGTACAGGGCGGGCACTGAAGCTTTCTTT. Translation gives CASSLAYRAGTEAFF.